Shown below are 30 T cell receptor beta chains from a single sample sequenced in a study of PD-1 blockade in classical Hodgkin lymphoma. As for time point: cycle 4 day 1 (C4D1), after more than five weeks of nivolumab. Every patient relapsed after autologous stem cell transplantation, and brentuximab vedotin exposure varied. Sequencing was performed with immunoSEQ multiplex PCR; in TCRdb, only in-frame clones are kept and a portion is missing. The sample records 25,000 to 40,000 clones, over 75% being singletons. The sequences come from peripheral blood mononuclear cells (PBMCs), collected before the fourth cycle of nivolumab. These TCRs come from a human donor with classical Hodgkin lymphoma.

This clone was seen a handful of times. The chain employs TRBV7-2 and TRBJ1-1; D is unresolved. The V and J ends lost 3 bases and 1 base respectively, with 6 bases between them. CDR1 and CDR2 from the germline V gene are SGHTA and FQGNSA. The CDR3 consists of 13 residues. CDR3 region: CASSFSQNTEAFF. The CDR3 DNA reads TGTGCCAGCAGCTTTTCCCAGAACACTGAAGCTTTCTTT.

The V gene is TRBV4-3, the J gene TRBJ1-2; 9 bases agree with TRBD1. There are 15 residues in the CDR3. Looked up from germline, CDR1 is LGHNA and CDR2 is YSLEER. V gave up 3 bases and J gave up 7 bases; unmatched junction bases: 9. The CDR3 DNA follows: TGCGCCAGCAGCCAGCAATTGGACAGGGGTCCTGGCTACACCTTC. Its translation: CASSQQLDRGPGYTF.

The chain combines TRBV2 with TRBJ2-1; weak D call: TRBD1 (6 bases). The CDR3 consists of 12 residues. The V end lost 6 bases, the J end lost 6 bases, and 9 bases lay between the germline ends. The germline V gene encodes CDR1 SNHLY and CDR2 FYNNEI. CDR3 protein: CASSQGGNEQFF. CDR3 in DNA: TGTGCCAGCAGCCAAGGGGGCAATGAGCAGTTCTTC.

J is TRBJ2-7 and V is TRBV11-3; D possibly matches TRBD1 or TRBD2 (5 bases each). Germline V lookup: CDR1 SGHNT, CDR2 YENEEA. V shed 5 bases and J shed 3 bases, with 11 bases lying between them. There are 13 residues in the CDR3. CDR3 bases: TGTGCCAGCAGCCGGGACGGCTACTACGAGCAGTACTTC. It encodes CASSRDGYYEQYF.

The chain links TRBV5-1 to TRBJ2-5; maybe TRBD2 (6 bases). V gave up 4 bases and J gave up 1 base, with 14 bases separating them. CDR3 length: 15 residues. Germline CDR1 and CDR2: SGHRS and YFSETQ. CDR3 sequence: CASSPGGLGQETQYF. The CDR3 region has the DNA TGCGCCAGCAGCCCCGGGGGATTGGGCCAAGAGACCCAGTACTTC.

This chain uses TRBV20-1 with TRBJ1-4, with D unclear. Germline V gene lookup returns CDR1 DFQATT and CDR2 SNEGSKA (reference sequence). The CDR3 sequence is 11 residues long. Between the trimmed V and J ends, which lost 6 bases and 8 bases, there was a span of 10 bases. The CDR3 sequence is CSAEKGEKLFF. CDR3 sequence (DNA): TGCAGTGCGGAAAAAGGGGAAAAACTGTTTTTT.

This sequence joins TRBV5-1 and TRBJ2-1; D possibly uses TRBD1 or TRBD2 (5 bases each). With 0 bases removed from V and 2 bases from J, the gap between germline ends came to 9 bases. Germline-derived CDR1 and CDR2 are SGHRS and YFSETQ. This CDR3 region has 15 residues. The CDR3 DNA reads as TGCGCCAGCAGCTTGGAAGGGGACCCCTACAATGAGCAGTTCTTC. Translation gives CASSLEGDPYNEQFF. The full variable domain, its missing parts supplied by reference TRBV5-1 and TRBJ2-1, is KAGVTQTPRYLIKTRGQQVTLSCSPISGHRSVSWYQQTPGQGLQFLFEYFSETQRNKGNFPGRFSGRQFSNSRSEMNVSTLELGDSALYLCASSLEGDPYNEQFFGPGTRLTVL.

This clone has more than one count but fewer than ten. This rearrangement joins TRBV30 to TRBJ2-1; D might be TRBD1 or TRBD2, each matching 5 bases. The CDR3 totals 16 residues. CDR1 is GTSNPN, CDR2 SVGIG, per germline (reference sequence). Trimming shortened V by 3 bases and J by 4 bases, and 19 bases separated the two germline ends. In DNA, the CDR3 is TGTGCCTGGAGGGGGACCTTAGGAGGAGTTTACAATGAGCAGTTCTTC. Translation gives CAWRGTLGGVYNEQFF.

The J gene is TRBJ1-1, the V gene TRBV4-3; D gene ambiguous. The CDR3 is made up of 14 amino acids. Germline CDR1 is LGHNA and CDR2 is YSLEER. V was pared by 1 base and J by 0 bases, with 6 bases between. CDR3 sequence reads: CASSQGKMNTEAFF. The CDR3 nucleotides are TGCGCCAGCAGCCAAGGGAAAATGAACACTGAAGCTTTCTTT.

This rearrangement joins TRBV7-8 to TRBJ2-4; the D is unclear. CDR3 size: 16 residues. CDR1 is SGHVS and CDR2 is FQNEAQ in the germline V gene. V shed 5 bases and J shed 0 bases, with 14 bases lying between them. CDR3 sequence (DNA): TGTGCCAGCAGCGCGGCCGGAAATCTAGCCAAAAACATTCAGTACTTC. Translated, it gives CASSAAGNLAKNIQYF.

The V call is TRBV27, the J call TRBJ1-2, with 9 bases aligning to TRBD1. Germline V CDR1 and CDR2: MNHEY, SMNVEV (reference sequence). The CDR3 runs 15 residues. V was clipped by 8 bases and J by 1 base; unmatched bases: 8. CDR3 coding DNA: TGTGCCAGCGGCGGACAGGGGCGCTTTAACTATGGCTACACCTTC. Encoded protein: CASGGQGRFNYGYTF.

This sequence joins TRBV4-2 and TRBJ2-1; 9 bases are a match to TRBD2. Germline V CDR1 and CDR2: LGHNA, YNFKEQ. This CDR3 comprises 16 residues. Unmatched junction bases numbered 14, after V lost 5 bases and J lost 9 bases. CDR3 DNA sequence: TGTGCCAGCAGCTCCAATTCCGGGACTAGCACCATTGAGCAGTTCTTC. Encoded protein: CASSSNSGTSTIEQFF.

The rearrangement uses TRBV19 and TRBJ2-1; unclear D gene. CDR1 is LNHDA, CDR2 SQIVND, per germline (reference sequence). The CDR3 totals 16 residues. Trimming took 6 bases from V and 3 from J, leaving 18 bases between them. The CDR3 region is CASSPPSILDYNEQFF. CDR3 nucleotides: TGTGCCAGTAGCCCACCCAGTATCCTGGACTACAATGAGCAGTTCTTC.

This clone showed up just once. V is TRBV6-6 and J is TRBJ2-3; D remains ambiguous. The CDR3 consists of 14 residues. V was trimmed by 2 bases and J by 2 bases, leaving 8 bases between them. Per the germline V gene, CDR1 is MNHNY and CDR2 is SVGAGI (reference sequence). The DNA for the CDR3 is TGTGCCAGCAGTTACCGGCGGTACACAGATACGCAGTATTTT. This encodes CASSYRRYTDTQYF.

This clone showed up just a few times. V gene TRBV5-1 combines with J gene TRBJ1-2, with 12 bases identical to TRBD1. Germline CDR1 reads SGHRS; CDR2 reads YFSETQ. V was pared by 3 bases and J by 7 bases, with 4 bases of the junction left unmatched. The CDR3 has 14 amino acids. The CDR3 nucleotides are TGCGCCAGCAGCTCGGGACAGGGGGCGACTGGCTACACCTTC. This sequence encodes CASSSGQGATGYTF.

V usage is TRBV10-3 and J usage is TRBJ1-5, with a tentative D call TRBD1 (6 bases). V shed 0 bases and J shed 4 bases, with 19 bases lying between them. The CDR3 is 18 residues long. Germline V gene lookup returns CDR1 ENHRY and CDR2 SYGVKD. CDR3: CAISESGDTLHENQPQHF. The CDR3 nucleotides are TGTGCCATCAGTGAGTCGGGGGACACCTTACATGAGAATCAGCCCCAGCATTTT.

This sequence joins TRBV7-3 and TRBJ2-1, with TRBD2 matching over 10 bases. This CDR3 region has 15 residues. Per germline, CDR1 SGHTA and CDR2 FQGTGA. The J segment lost 8 bases and the V segment lost 4 bases, leaving 8 bases of the junction unmatched. The CDR3 sequence is CASSYGLAVSDEQFF. CDR3 nucleotides: TGTGCCAGCAGCTACGGACTAGCGGTCTCGGATGAGCAGTTCTTC.

The chain combines TRBV28 with TRBJ2-5; either TRBD1 or TRBD2 may supply D (5 bases each). The CDR3 has 14 amino acids. From germline, CDR1 is MDHEN and CDR2 SYDVKM. Between the trimmed V and J ends, which lost 1 base and 7 bases, there was a span of 13 bases. CDR3 region: CASSLSVGGRTQYF. CDR3 bases: TGTGCCAGCAGTTTATCTGTTGGGGGACGGACCCAGTACTTC.

CDR3 bases: TGTGCCAGCAGCGTAGAGGGGAACACCGGGGAGCTGTTTTTT. The encoded protein is CASSVEGNTGELFF. This rearrangement joins TRBV9 to TRBJ2-2; D not certain. CDR1 and CDR2 from the germline V gene are SGDLS and YYNGEE. Trimming shortened V by 0 bases and J by 1 base, and 4 bases separated the two germline ends. The CDR3 runs 14 residues.

The J gene is TRBJ2-3, the V gene TRBV29-1; TRBD2 matches 7 bases. Trimming took 7 bases from V and 1 from J; bases not matched to a gene: 8. This CDR3 contains 14 residues. Per germline, CDR1 SQVTM and CDR2 ANQGSEA. CDR3 protein: CSAGGTTGTDTQYF. In DNA form, the CDR3 reads TGCAGCGCCGGTGGGACTACAGGCACAGATACGCAGTATTTT.

This chain joins TRBV7-6 and TRBJ2-5; D is uncertain. V was shortened by 1 base and J by 4 bases, with 7 bases between the two germline ends. CDR1 is SGHVS, CDR2 FNYEAQ, per germline. This CDR3 is built from 13 residues. The CDR3 bases are TGTGCCAGCAGCTTAGGACGTGCAGAGACCCAGTACTTC. Its translation: CASSLGRAETQYF.

The rearrangement uses TRBV6-6 and TRBJ2-3; D unresolved. The germline CDR1 and CDR2 sequences are MNHNY and SVGAGI (reference sequence). Trimming stripped 0 bases from V and 6 bases from J, with 10 bases between. This CDR3 has 14 residues. CDR3 in DNA: TGTGCCAGCAGTTACTCAGTCCGACCGGATACGCAGTATTTT. Translating gives CASSYSVRPDTQYF.

This clone was picked up a small number of times. The chain recombines TRBV6-1 with TRBJ2-7; D remains ambiguous. There are 15 residues in the CDR3. CDR1 and CDR2 from the germline V gene are MNHNS and SASEGT. V dropped 4 bases and J dropped 0 bases, with 13 bases sitting between them. CDR3 nucleotides: TGTGCCAGCAGTGTTGGCATCGAGAGCTCCTACGAGCAGTACTTC. Its protein product is CASSVGIESSYEQYF.

The chain links TRBV19 to TRBJ2-3; possible D gene TRBD2, 6 bases. V gave up 5 bases and J gave up 0 bases, with 15 bases separating them. The V gene's germline CDR1 is LNHDA and CDR2 SQIVND (reference sequence). This CDR3 region has 16 residues. CDR3 in amino acids: CASSPRTKPSTDTQYF. In DNA, the CDR3 is TGTGCCAGTAGTCCCCGGACTAAACCAAGCACAGATACGCAGTATTTT.

V gene TRBV6-5 combines with J gene TRBJ1-1; D uncertain. V lost 6 bases and J lost 5, with 10 bases in between. Germline V lookup: CDR1 MNHEY, CDR2 SVGAGI. The CDR3 is 12 residues long. CDR3 sequence: CASRTVGTEAFF. The DNA of the CDR3 is TGTGCCAGCAGGACGGTGGGAACTGAAGCTTTCTTT.

The J gene is TRBJ2-3, the V gene TRBV29-1; D is perhaps TRBD1 (6 bases). V dropped 0 bases and J dropped 6 bases, with 10 bases sitting between them. Looked up from germline, CDR1 is SQVTM and CDR2 is ANQGSEA. The CDR3 is 13 amino acids. CDR3 coding DNA: TGCAGCGTTGAAGAGGGGGCGGAGGATACGCAGTATTTT. Translation gives CSVEEGAEDTQYF.

The chain combines TRBV4-1 with TRBJ1-1, with 11 bases fitting TRBD1. J was trimmed by 1 base and V by 4 bases; bases with no gene match: 11. The V gene's germline CDR1 is MGHRA and CDR2 YSYEKL. The CDR3 runs 18 residues. Here the CDR3 DNA reads TGCGCCAGCAGCCCCCCCTGGGGACAGGGGGTGAAGAACACTGAAGCTTTCTTT. Translated: CASSPPWGQGVKNTEAFF.

Here the CDR3 reads CASSLGTPNSPLHF. The CDR3 bases are TGTGCCAGCAGCTTGGGGACACCAAATTCACCCCTCCACTTT. The genes are TRBV5-6 and TRBJ1-6; maybe TRBD1 (5 bases). Germline lookup yields CDR1 SGHDT and CDR2 YYEEEE. V dropped 0 bases and J dropped 7 bases, with 8 bases sitting between them. The CDR3 spans 14 residues.

The J gene is TRBJ2-1, the V gene TRBV2, with 11 bases fitting TRBD2. This CDR3 has 17 residues. V was pared by 2 bases and J by 5 bases, with 8 bases of the junction left unmatched. Germline V CDR1 and CDR2: SNHLY, FYNNEI. The CDR3 coding sequence is TGTGCCAGCAGTGAACCTAGCGGGGGGAGAATTCACAATGAGCAGTTCTTC. The encoded protein is CASSEPSGGRIHNEQFF. Drawing the rest from reference TRBV2 and TRBJ2-1, the complete variable domain is EPEVTQTPSHQVTQMGQEVILRCVPISNHLYFYWYRQILGQKVEFLVSFYNNEISEKSEIFDDQFSVERPDGSNFTLKIRSTKLEDSAMYFCASSEPSGGRIHNEQFFGPGTRLTVL.

This clone was counted between two and nine times. The chain combines TRBV10-2 with TRBJ1-5; TRBD1 is a possible D gene (6 bases). Trimming left V 0 bases short and J 1 base short, with 10 bases between. CDR1 and CDR2 (germline): WSHSY, SAAADI. CDR3 length: 16 amino acids. CDR3 nucleotides: TGCGCCAGCAGTGAGTCAAGAGGACAGAGCAATCAGCCCCAGCATTTT. This gives the protein CASSESRGQSNQPQHF.